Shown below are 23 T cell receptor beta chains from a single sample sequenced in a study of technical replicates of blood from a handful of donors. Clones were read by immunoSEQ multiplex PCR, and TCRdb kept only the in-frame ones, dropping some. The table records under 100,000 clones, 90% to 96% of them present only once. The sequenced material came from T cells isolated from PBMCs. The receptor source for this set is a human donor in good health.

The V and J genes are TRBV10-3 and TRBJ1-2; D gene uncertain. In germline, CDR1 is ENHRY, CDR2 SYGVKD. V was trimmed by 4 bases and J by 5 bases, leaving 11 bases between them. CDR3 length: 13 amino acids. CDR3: CAISGTDKYGYTF. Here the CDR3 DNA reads TGTGCCATCAGTGGTACAGACAAATATGGCTACACCTTC.

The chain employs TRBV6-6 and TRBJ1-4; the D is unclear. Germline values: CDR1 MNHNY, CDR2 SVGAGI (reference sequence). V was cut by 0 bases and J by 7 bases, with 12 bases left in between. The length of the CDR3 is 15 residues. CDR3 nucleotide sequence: TGTGCCAGCAGTTACTCGGCCGGGAGAAGTGAAAAACTGTTTTTT. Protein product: CASSYSAGRSEKLFF.

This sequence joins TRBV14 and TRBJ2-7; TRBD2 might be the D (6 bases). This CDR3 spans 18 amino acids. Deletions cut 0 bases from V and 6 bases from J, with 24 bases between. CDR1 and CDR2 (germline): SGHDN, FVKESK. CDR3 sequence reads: CASSQDRTGTGTYGEQYF. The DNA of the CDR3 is TGTGCCAGCAGCCAAGATCGAACCGGGACTGGGACTTATGGCGAGCAGTACTTC.

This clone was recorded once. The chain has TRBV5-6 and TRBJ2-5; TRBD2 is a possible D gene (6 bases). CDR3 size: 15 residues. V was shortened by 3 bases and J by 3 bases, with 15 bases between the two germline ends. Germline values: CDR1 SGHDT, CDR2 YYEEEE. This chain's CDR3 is CASSYAVGGEETQYF. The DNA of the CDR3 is TGTGCCAGCAGCTATGCGGTGGGGGGAGAAGAGACCCAGTACTTC.

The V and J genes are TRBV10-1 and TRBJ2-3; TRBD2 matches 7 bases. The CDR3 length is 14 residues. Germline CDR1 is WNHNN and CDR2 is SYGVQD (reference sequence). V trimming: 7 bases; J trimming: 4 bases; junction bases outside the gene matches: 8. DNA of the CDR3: TGCGCCAGCATTAAGCGGGGAGGCTCAGATACGCAGTATTTT. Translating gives CASIKRGGSDTQYF.

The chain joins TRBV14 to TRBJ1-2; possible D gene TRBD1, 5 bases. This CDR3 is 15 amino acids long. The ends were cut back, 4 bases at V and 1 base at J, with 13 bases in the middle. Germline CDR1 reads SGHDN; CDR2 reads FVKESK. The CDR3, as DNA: TGTGCCAGCAGCCCGCAGGGAAGGAATAACTATGGCTACACCTTC. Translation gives CASSPQGRNNYGYTF.

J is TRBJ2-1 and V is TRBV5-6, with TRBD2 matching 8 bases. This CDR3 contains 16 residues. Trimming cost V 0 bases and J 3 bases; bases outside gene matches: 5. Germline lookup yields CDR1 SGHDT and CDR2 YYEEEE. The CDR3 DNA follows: TGTGCCAGCAGCTTGGCCGAAGCGGGAGTCTACAATGAGCAGTTCTTC. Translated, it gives CASSLAEAGVYNEQFF. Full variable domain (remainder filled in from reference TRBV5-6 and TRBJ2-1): DAGVTQSPTHLIKTRGQQVTLRCSPKSGHDTVSWYQQALGQGPQFIFQYYEEEERQRGNFPDRFSGHQFPNYSSELNVNALLLGDSALYLCASSLAEAGVYNEQFFGPGTRLTVL.

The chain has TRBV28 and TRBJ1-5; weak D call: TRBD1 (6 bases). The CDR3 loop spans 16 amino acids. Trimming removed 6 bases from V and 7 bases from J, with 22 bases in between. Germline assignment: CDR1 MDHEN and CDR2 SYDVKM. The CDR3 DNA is TGTGCCAGCAGCTCGGGCGTGAGGGGGTTGGACCAGCCCCAGCATTTT. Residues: CASSSGVRGLDQPQHF.

CDR3 in amino acids: CASSQLDRDNYGYTF. DNA of the CDR3: TGCGCCAGCAGCCAACTGGACAGGGATAACTATGGCTACACCTTC. The chain recombines TRBV4-1 with TRBJ1-2, with 8 bases matching TRBD1. This CDR3 comprises 15 residues. The germline V gene encodes CDR1 MGHRA and CDR2 YSYEKL. J gave up 1 base and V 2 bases, and 3 bases lay outside the gene matches.

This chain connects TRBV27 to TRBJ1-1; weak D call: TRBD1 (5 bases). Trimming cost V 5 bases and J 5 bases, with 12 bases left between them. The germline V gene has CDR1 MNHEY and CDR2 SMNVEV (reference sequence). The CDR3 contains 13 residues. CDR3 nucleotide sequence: TGTGCCAGCAGTATACAGGCGGGAACTGAAGCTTTCTTT. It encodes CASSIQAGTEAFF.

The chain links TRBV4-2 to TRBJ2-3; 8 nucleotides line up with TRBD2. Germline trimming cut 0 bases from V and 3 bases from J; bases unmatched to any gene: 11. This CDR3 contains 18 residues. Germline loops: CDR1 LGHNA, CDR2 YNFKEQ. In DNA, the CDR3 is TGTGCCAGCAGCCAAGAAATCAGAATAGCGGGATATACAGATACGCAGTATTTT. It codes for CASSQEIRIAGYTDTQYF.

CDR3 nucleotides: TGTGCCAGCAGTACCCGGGACAGGGTCCACGAGCAGTACTTC. This sequence encodes CASSTRDRVHEQYF. The chain is built from TRBV27 and TRBJ2-7; the match to TRBD1 covers 9 bases. V shed 5 bases, J shed 5 bases, and the junction held 7 bases outside the gene matches. In germline, CDR1 is MNHEY, CDR2 SMNVEV (reference sequence). This CDR3 is 14 amino acids long.

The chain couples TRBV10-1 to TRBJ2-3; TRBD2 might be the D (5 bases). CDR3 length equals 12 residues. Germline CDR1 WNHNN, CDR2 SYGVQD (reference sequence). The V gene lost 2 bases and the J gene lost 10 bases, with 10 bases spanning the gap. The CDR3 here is CASSEGGWAQYF. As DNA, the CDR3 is TGCGCCAGCAGTGAGGGAGGATGGGCGCAGTATTTT.

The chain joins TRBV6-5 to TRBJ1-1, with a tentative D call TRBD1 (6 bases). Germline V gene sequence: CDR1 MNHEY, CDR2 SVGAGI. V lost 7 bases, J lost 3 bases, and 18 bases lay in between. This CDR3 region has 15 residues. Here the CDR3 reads CASIRVQGLYTEAFF. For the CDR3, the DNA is TGTGCCAGCATACGGGTACAGGGTCTCTACACTGAAGCTTTCTTT.

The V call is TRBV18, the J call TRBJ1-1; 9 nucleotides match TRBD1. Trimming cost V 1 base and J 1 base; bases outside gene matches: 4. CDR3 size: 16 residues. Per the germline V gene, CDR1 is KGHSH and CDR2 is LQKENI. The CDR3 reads CASSPLGTGWNTEAFF. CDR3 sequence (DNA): TGTGCCAGCTCACCACTAGGGACAGGGTGGAACACTGAAGCTTTCTTT.

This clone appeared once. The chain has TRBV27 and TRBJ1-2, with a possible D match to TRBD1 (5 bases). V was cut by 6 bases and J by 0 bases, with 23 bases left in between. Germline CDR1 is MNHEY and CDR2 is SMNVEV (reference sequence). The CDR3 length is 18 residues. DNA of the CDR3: TGTGCCAGCAGGCCCCGGGGGGGAACCCCCGGTTCTAACTATGGCTACACCTTC. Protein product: CASRPRGGTPGSNYGYTF.

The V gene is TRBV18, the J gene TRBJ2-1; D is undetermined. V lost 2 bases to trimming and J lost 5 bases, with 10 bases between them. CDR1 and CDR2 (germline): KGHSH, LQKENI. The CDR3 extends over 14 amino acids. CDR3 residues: CASSPTPGDNEQFF. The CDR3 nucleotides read TGTGCCAGCTCACCAACACCGGGTGACAATGAGCAGTTCTTC. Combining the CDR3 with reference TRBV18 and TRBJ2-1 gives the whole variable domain NAGVMQNPRHLVRRRGQEARLRCSPMKGHSHVYWYRQLPEEGLKFMVYLQKENIIDESGMPKERFSAEFPKEGPSILRIQQVVRGDSAAYFCASSPTPGDNEQFFGPGTRLTVL.

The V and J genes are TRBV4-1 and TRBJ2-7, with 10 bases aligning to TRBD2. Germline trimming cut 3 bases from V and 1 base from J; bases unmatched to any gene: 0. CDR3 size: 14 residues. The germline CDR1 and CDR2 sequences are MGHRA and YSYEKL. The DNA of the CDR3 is TGCGCCAGCAGCCAGACTAGCGGGTCCTACGAGCAGTACTTC. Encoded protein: CASSQTSGSYEQYF.

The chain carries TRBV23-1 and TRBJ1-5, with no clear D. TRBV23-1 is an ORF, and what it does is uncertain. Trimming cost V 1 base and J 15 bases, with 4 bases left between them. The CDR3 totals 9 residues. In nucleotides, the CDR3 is TGCGCCAGCAGTCAATTCGTGCATTTT. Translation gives CASSQFVHF.

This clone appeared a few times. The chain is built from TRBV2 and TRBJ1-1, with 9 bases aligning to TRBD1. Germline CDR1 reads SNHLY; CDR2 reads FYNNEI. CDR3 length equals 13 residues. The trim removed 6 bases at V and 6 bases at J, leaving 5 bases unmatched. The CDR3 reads CASRKQGAAEAFF. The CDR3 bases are TGTGCCAGCAGGAAACAGGGGGCCGCTGAAGCTTTCTTT.

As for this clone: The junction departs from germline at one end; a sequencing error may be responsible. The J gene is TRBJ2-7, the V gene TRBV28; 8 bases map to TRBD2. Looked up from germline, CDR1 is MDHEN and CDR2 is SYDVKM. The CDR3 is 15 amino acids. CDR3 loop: CASSLLEGGGGRPFF. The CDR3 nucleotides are TGTGCCAGCAGTTTATTAGAGGGTGGTGGCGGGAGGCCCTTCTTC.

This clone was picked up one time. The CDR3 nucleotides read TGTGCCAGCAGTTTATCCCCGGGCAGGGCCGGCTACACCTTC. This gives the protein CASSLSPGRAGYTF. V usage is TRBV28 and J usage is TRBJ1-2, with D possibly TRBD1 on 5 matching bases. V was shortened by 1 base and J by 8 bases, with 14 bases between the two germline ends. The CDR3 extends over 14 amino acids. CDR1 is MDHEN, CDR2 SYDVKM, per germline.

The chain's CDR3 is CASSVGLAEQETQYF. The DNA of the CDR3 is TGTGCCAGCAGTGTGGGGCTAGCGGAACAAGAGACCCAGTACTTC. This chain links TRBV2 with TRBJ2-5, with 7 positions matching TRBD2. Germline V gene lookup returns CDR1 SNHLY and CDR2 FYNNEI. The CDR3 is 15 amino acids. Losses at the gene ends were 4 bases for V and 2 bases for J; bases not matched to a gene: 7.